The 30 T cell receptor beta chains reported below all come from one sample, sequenced in a study of Ad26.COV2.S vaccination and SARS-CoV-2 variants. Treatment denoted: approximately 18 received Ad26.COV2.S at low or high dose, single or two shots; several received placebo; per-sample allocation not given. After the first vaccine or placebo injection, samples were drawn on day 63. Sequenced by immunoSEQ multiplex PCR; TCRdb stores in-frame clones only, minus some. The table shows 410,000 or so clones, with about nine tenths occurring only once. Sequenced here: peripheral blood, sampled in a trial of Ad26.COV2.S vaccine versus placebo. The receptor source for this set is a person aged 18-60 years who received the Ad26.COV2.S COVID-19 vaccine or a placebo.

This sequence joins TRBV6-6 and TRBJ1-1, with D possibly TRBD1 on 5 matching bases. Germline loops: CDR1 MNHNY, CDR2 SVGAGI (reference sequence). This CDR3 is built from 15 residues. The germline V and J ends were trimmed by 2 bases and 1 base, with 11 bases remaining between them. The CDR3 nucleotides are TGTGCCAGCAGTTACACGGGGCAGGCGAACACTGAAGCTTTCTTT. It yields the protein CASSYTGQANTEAFF.

In its sample, this clone was seen a few times. The chain joins TRBV6-4 to TRBJ2-6; the D is unclear. The CDR3 extends over 14 amino acids. V was clipped by 2 bases and J by 0 bases, with 2 bases between them. CDR1 MRHNA and CDR2 SNTAGT come from the germline V gene. The CDR3 sequence is CASSDNSGANVLTF. The DNA of the CDR3 is TGTGCCAGCAGTGACAACTCTGGGGCCAACGTCCTGACTTTC.

The chain uses TRBV4-3 and TRBJ2-7; 8 positions agree with TRBD2. With V trimmed by 4 bases and J by 5 bases, 10 bases remained unmatched. Looked up from germline, CDR1 is LGHNA and CDR2 is YSLEER. The length of the CDR3 is 15 residues. CDR3 residues: CASSLKGREEDEQYF. For the CDR3, the DNA is TGCGCCAGCAGCCTGAAGGGGCGGGAGGAAGACGAGCAGTACTTC.

The chain links TRBV27 to TRBJ2-7; TRBD1 matches at 8 bases. Germline loops: CDR1 MNHEY, CDR2 SMNVEV (reference sequence). This CDR3 is 16 amino acids long. Unmatched junction bases numbered 14, after V lost 5 bases and J lost 5 bases. The CDR3 nucleotides are TGTGCCAGCAGTACGCAGGGGGCGCCCCCTGTCCACGAGCAGTACTTC. Protein: CASSTQGAPPVHEQYF.

The CDR3 DNA follows: TGTGCCAGCAGCTCACTAAGGACAGGCCAAGAGACCCAGTACTTC. It specifies CASSSLRTGQETQYF. V gene TRBV7-9 combines with J gene TRBJ2-5; 7 bases map to TRBD1. The CDR3 contains 15 residues. Unmatched junction bases numbered 6, after V lost 4 bases and J lost 1 base. CDR1 is SEHNR and CDR2 is FQNEAQ in the germline V gene (reference sequence).

The chain uses TRBV25-1 and TRBJ1-2; D not certain. Germline V gene sequence: CDR1 MGHDK, CDR2 SYGVNS. With 3 bases removed from V and 4 bases from J, the gap between germline ends came to 15 bases. This CDR3 is built from 15 residues. This CDR3 is CASSDVWAPVYGYTF. DNA of the CDR3: TGTGCCAGCAGTGATGTCTGGGCACCTGTCTATGGCTACACCTTC.

The chain carries TRBV6-5 and TRBJ2-7, with 10 bases fitting TRBD2. Germline V gene lookup returns CDR1 MNHEY and CDR2 SVGAGI. CDR3 length: 16 amino acids. The ends lost 2 bases at V and 3 bases at J; junction bases unmatched: 7. In DNA, the CDR3 is TGTGCCAGCAGTTACACAGGACTAGCGGCAAACTACGAGCAGTACTTC. Translation: CASSYTGLAANYEQYF.

This clone came up once. V and J are TRBV11-2 and TRBJ1-1; D unresolved. CDR3 size: 15 residues. V lost 6 bases to trimming and J lost 1 base, with 15 bases between them. Germline V CDR1 and CDR2: SGHAT, FQNNGV. CDR3 sequence: CASSTGMSANTEAFF. The CDR3 DNA sequence: TGTGCCAGCAGTACGGGGATGAGCGCGAACACTGAAGCTTTCTTT.

The chain is built from TRBV28 and TRBJ2-7, with D uncertain. The CDR3 sequence is 14 residues long. Trimming left V 2 bases short and J 5 bases short, with 13 bases between. CDR1 MDHEN and CDR2 SYDVKM come from the germline V gene. The CDR3 is CASSLRQGVNEQYF. CDR3 in DNA: TGTGCCAGCAGTTTACGACAAGGAGTTAACGAGCAGTACTTC.

The chain recombines TRBV7-9 with TRBJ2-7; no clear D. The CDR3 is 12 amino acids. In germline, CDR1 is SEHNR, CDR2 FQNEAQ (reference sequence). The V end was cut by 5 bases, the J end by 2 bases, with 7 bases between. This CDR3 reads CASSTSPYEQYF. The CDR3 DNA sequence: TGTGCCAGCAGCACCAGCCCCTACGAGCAGTACTTC.

This chain uses TRBV28 with TRBJ1-1; 8 nucleotides agree with TRBD1. Germline V CDR1 and CDR2: MDHEN, SYDVKM. V trimming: 5 bases; J trimming: 5 bases; junction bases outside the gene matches: 7. The CDR3 has 14 residues. CDR3 amino acids: CASSAQGGGTEAFF. The CDR3 nucleotides are TGTGCCAGCAGTGCACAGGGGGGTGGGACTGAAGCTTTCTTT.

This clone was seen only once. The rearrangement joins TRBV10-2 to TRBJ2-1; 11 bases are a match to TRBD2. The V segment lost 4 bases and the J segment 9 bases; nucleotides outside the gene matches: 8. Germline V gene data show CDR1 as WSHSY and CDR2 as SAAADI. CDR3 length equals 15 residues. This chain's CDR3 is CASSALAGVAGEQFF. In DNA, the CDR3 is TGCGCCAGCAGTGCACTAGCGGGAGTGGCTGGTGAGCAGTTCTTC.

The rearrangement links TRBV28 to TRBJ2-5, with no clear D. The CDR3 length is 14 residues. In germline, CDR1 is MDHEN, CDR2 SYDVKM. V was shortened by 1 base and J by 5 bases, with 11 bases between the two germline ends. CDR3 sequence reads: CASSLSSLSETQYF. The CDR3 nucleotides are TGTGCCAGCAGTTTATCCTCATTATCTGAGACCCAGTACTTC.

The V call is TRBV10-3, the J call TRBJ1-5, with D possibly being TRBD1 (5 bases). V was pared by 1 base and J by 7 bases, with 14 bases between. From germline, CDR1 is ENHRY and CDR2 SYGVKD. The CDR3 extends over 15 amino acids. DNA for the CDR3: TGTGCCATCAGTGAGTATCTGGGGGAAGGGCAGCCCCAGCATTTT. Translating gives CAISEYLGEGQPQHF.

The chain carries TRBV7-2 and TRBJ1-2, with D tentatively TRBD1 (6 bases). The CDR3 spans 15 residues. Trimming removed 5 bases from V and 4 bases from J, with 17 bases in between. The V gene's germline CDR1 is SGHTA and CDR2 FQGNSA. Here the CDR3 reads CASSAYRVGAYGYTF. The CDR3 bases are TGTGCCAGCAGCGCCTACAGGGTTGGAGCCTATGGCTACACCTTC.

The V and J genes are TRBV5-1 and TRBJ2-2, with TRBD1 as a possible D gene (5 bases). The CDR3 runs to 14 residues. Trimming left V 0 bases short and J 5 bases short, with 8 bases between. CDR1 is SGHRS, CDR2 YFSETQ, per germline. As DNA, the CDR3 is TGCGCCAGCAGCTTGGGACACAGGACCGGGGAGCTGTTTTTT. Amino acid sequence: CASSLGHRTGELFF.

The rearrangement links TRBV29-1 to TRBJ2-5; no reliable D call. The CDR3 is 11 residues long. The V end lost 3 bases, the J end lost 6 bases, and 8 bases lay between the germline ends. From germline, CDR1 is SQVTM and CDR2 ANQGSEA. CDR3 protein: CSVDVTKTQYF. The CDR3 region has the DNA TGCAGCGTTGACGTCACGAAGACCCAGTACTTC. Complete variable domain (other parts from reference TRBV29-1 and TRBJ2-5): SAVISQKPSRDICQRGTSLTIQCQVDSQVTMMFWYRQQPGQSLTLIATANQGSEATYESGFVIDKFPISRPNLTFSTLTVSNMSPEDSSIYLCSVDVTKTQYFGPGTRLLVL.

The chain uses TRBV5-6 and TRBJ2-3; 8 bases align to TRBD2. The V and J ends lost 2 bases and 0 bases, in that order; junction bases with no gene match: 11. The CDR3 contains 18 residues. Germline V CDR1 and CDR2: SGHDT, YYEEEE. CDR3 amino acids: CASSFPVGLAGSTDTQYF. DNA for the CDR3: TGTGCCAGCAGCTTTCCCGTGGGCCTAGCGGGTAGCACAGATACGCAGTATTTT.

This clone was picked up one time. CDR3 nucleotides: TGTGCCAGCAGTTATGGACTAGCTCCCTACGAGCAGTACTTC. Translated: CASSYGLAPYEQYF. V is TRBV6-2 or TRBV6-3 and J is TRBJ2-7, with TRBD2 identical over 8 bases. Germline V lookup: CDR1 MNHEY, CDR2 SVGEGT. Germline trimming cut 3 bases from V and 2 bases from J; bases unmatched to any gene: 3. CDR3 length: 14 amino acids.

The chain recombines TRBV15 with TRBJ2-7; the D is unclear. Trimming cost V 0 bases and J 3 bases, with 6 bases left between them. There are 13 residues in the CDR3. CDR1 LNHNV and CDR2 YYDKDF come from the germline V gene (reference sequence). CDR3 DNA sequence: TGTGCCACCAGCAGAGACGAGGACTACGAGCAGTACTTC. Translated, it gives CATSRDEDYEQYF. The variable domain in full, completed from reference TRBV15 and TRBJ2-7, reads DAMVIQNPRYQVTQFGKPVTLSCSQTLNHNVMYWYQQKSSQAPKLLFHYYDKDFNNEADTPDNFQSRRPNTSFCFLDIRSPGLGDTAMYLCATSRDEDYEQYFGPGTRLTVT.

The V call is TRBV10-2, the J call TRBJ2-2, with 7 bases that match TRBD2. Germline CDR1 and CDR2: WSHSY and SAAADI. Trimming removed 7 bases from V and 2 bases from J; junction bases left unmatched: 7. This CDR3 is built from 15 residues. The CDR3 DNA follows: TGCGCCAGCACACTTTCTAGCGGAAACACCGGGGAGCTGTTTTTT. Residues: CASTLSSGNTGELFF.

The count of this clone is one. J is TRBJ1-1 and V is TRBV7-8; TRBD1 aligns across 7 bases. The germline V gene encodes CDR1 SGHVS and CDR2 FQNEAQ. CDR3 length: 14 amino acids. V dropped 1 base and J dropped 5; count of bases not matched to a gene: 4. The CDR3 DNA sequence: TGTGCCAGCAGCTTAGTGTCAGGGGGTACTGAAGCTTTCTTT. Translated: CASSLVSGGTEAFF.

This clone was counted between two and nine times. The sample carries other DNA sequences with the same CDR3. The chain joins TRBV7-8 to TRBJ2-3; D call uncertain. Trimming shortened V by 5 bases and J by 0 bases, and 3 bases separated the two germline ends. The CDR3 is 12 amino acids. The germline CDR1 and CDR2 sequences are SGHVS and FQNEAQ. CDR3 sequence reads: CASSPSTDTQYF. DNA for the CDR3: TGTGCCAGCAGCCCTAGCACAGATACGCAGTATTTT.

This chain connects TRBV28 to TRBJ2-4; D possibly corresponds to TRBD2 (5 bases). Germline loops: CDR1 MDHEN, CDR2 SYDVKM. There are 15 residues in the CDR3. Between the trimmed V and J ends, which lost 2 bases and 0 bases, there was a span of 8 bases. The CDR3 spells CASSLEGVAKNIQYF. In DNA, the CDR3 is TGTGCCAGCAGTTTAGAGGGAGTAGCCAAAAACATTCAGTACTTC.

This rearrangement joins TRBV5-1 to TRBJ1-1, with a weak D call TRBD1 (5 bases). Germline CDR1 reads SGHRS; CDR2 reads YFSETQ. This CDR3 spans 15 amino acids. The germline V and J ends were trimmed by 5 bases and 1 base, with 15 bases remaining between them. The CDR3 sequence is CASREKQGWNTEAFF. The CDR3 DNA sequence: TGCGCCAGCAGAGAAAAGCAGGGATGGAACACTGAAGCTTTCTTT. The full variable domain, in which reference TRBV5-1 and TRBJ1-1 provide the parts outside the CDR3, is KAGVTQTPRYLIKTRGQQVTLSCSPISGHRSVSWYQQTPGQGLQFLFEYFSETQRNKGNFPGRFSGRQFSNSRSEMNVSTLELGDSALYLCASREKQGWNTEAFFGQGTRLTVV.

The rearrangement uses TRBV4-2 and TRBJ1-2; 9 nucleotides align to TRBD1. CDR1 and CDR2 from the germline V gene are LGHNA and YNFKEQ. V was clipped by 1 base and J by 8 bases; unmatched bases: 14. This CDR3 is built from 17 residues. CDR3 sequence (DNA): TGTGCCAGCAGCCAAGCCGCCGGGACAGGGCCCCGCGAGGGCTACACCTTC. Translated, it gives CASSQAAGTGPREGYTF.

The V gene is TRBV28, the J gene TRBJ1-2; 9 bases align to TRBD1. J was trimmed by 6 bases and V by 8 bases; bases with no gene match: 13. Germline CDR1 reads MDHEN; CDR2 reads SYDVKM. The CDR3 has 15 residues. CDR3 DNA sequence: TGTGCCAGCGGTTCCGGTTGGGACAGGGAGAATGGCTACACCTTC. It codes for CASGSGWDRENGYTF.

The chain combines TRBV9 with TRBJ2-3; possibly TRBD1 or TRBD2 for D (5 bases each). CDR1 is SGDLS and CDR2 is YYNGEE in the germline V gene. The V end lost 3 bases, the J end lost 6 bases, and 14 bases lay between the germline ends. This CDR3 contains 14 residues. The CDR3 region is CASSDGTLRDTQYF. The CDR3 DNA is TGTGCCAGCAGCGACGGGACGCTCCGTGATACGCAGTATTTT.

This chain joins TRBV7-3 and TRBJ2-7; 10 nucleotides match TRBD1. V gave up 4 bases and J gave up 5 bases; unmatched junction bases: 11. CDR3 length equals 16 residues. From germline, CDR1 is SGHTA and CDR2 FQGTGA. CDR3 sequence (DNA): TGTGCCAGCAGCTCGCTACCGGGACAGGGGTACGACGAGCAGTACTTC. It is translated as CASSSLPGQGYDEQYF.

The chain is built from TRBV19 and TRBJ1-1; D not resolved. The CDR3 has 14 residues. V was pared by 6 bases and J by 0 bases, with 11 bases between. The germline CDR1 and CDR2 sequences are LNHDA and SQIVND (reference sequence). The CDR3 DNA is TGTGCCAGTAGGGACCGAACTATGAACACTGAAGCTTTCTTT. This sequence encodes CASRDRTMNTEAFF.